The present T cell receptor beta chain was sequenced within a study of technical replicates of blood from four donors (dated by TCRdb to about 2017). The CDR3 numbers 14 residues from cysteine through phenylalanine. Only the CDR3 DNA is retained, 42 bases long and in frame from the first base. Trimming removed 4 bases from V and 7 bases from J; the gene matches leave 7 bases unexplained. The CDR1 and CDR2 encoded by the germline V gene are SGHDN and FVKESK. A remark on this clone: No cognate antigen has been identified for it. Within one base of it there is no much larger clone, and no base qualities were kept.

The library relied on the immunoSEQ multiplex PCR assay. In its TCRdb copy, this immuneACCESS table keeps in-frame sequences only and misses some clones. Where compared with another copy, unresolved V genes explain less than half of these, and the others have no known cause. This sample lists 100,000 or so clones; about 96% were detected once. The ten biggest clones cover roughly 0.39% of the sample. This TCR was sampled from a human donor in good health. The chain is made from TRBV14 and TRBJ2-7, with 10 central nucleotides matching TRBD1. Sequencing was performed on T cells isolated from PBMCs. The bases are TGTGCCAGCAGCCTCAGACAGGGGGCGGGGGAGCAGTACTTC. Translated, it reads CASSLRQGAGEQYF.